The 22 T cell receptor beta chains below all came from one sample that was sequenced in a study of blood T cell repertoires in COVID-19. Here immunoSEQ multiplex PCR was the method, and the copy in TCRdb shows in-frame clones only, minus some. The data show roughly 250,000 clones, about nine tenths seen once. Sequencing was done on a sample of PBMCs or T cells enriched from blood (not recorded which). The receptor source for this set is a woman aged 25-40 years with acute COVID-19.

The sample holds many counts of this clone. Other DNA sequences in the same sample also yield this CDR3. The rearrangement links TRBV28 to TRBJ2-7, with D uncertain. Trimming stripped 4 bases from V and 3 bases from J, with 4 bases between. The CDR3 contains 11 residues. The germline gives CDR1 MDHEN, CDR2 SYDVKM. The CDR3 is CASSSFYEQYF. CDR3 nucleotide sequence: TGTGCCAGCAGTTCCTTCTACGAGCAGTACTTC.

V is TRBV20-1 and J is TRBJ2-3; 9 bases line up with TRBD2. V lost 3 bases to trimming and J lost 3 bases; unmatched junction nucleotides: 4. The CDR3 spans 14 residues. CDR1 is DFQATT, CDR2 SNEGSKA, per germline (reference sequence). The CDR3 protein is CSASSSGNTDTQYF. The CDR3 bases are TGCAGTGCTAGTTCTAGCGGGAATACAGATACGCAGTATTTT.

The V call is TRBV2, the J call TRBJ2-1; 12 bases map to TRBD1. J lost 9 bases, V lost 7 bases, and 7 bases had no gene match. The CDR3 spans 14 residues. Germline CDR1 reads SNHLY; CDR2 reads FYNNEI. CDR3: CASTRDRGPTEQFF. In nucleotides, the CDR3 is TGTGCCAGCACCCGGGACAGGGGGCCAACTGAGCAGTTCTTC.

The chain has TRBV10-3 and TRBJ1-4; D is unresolved. In germline, CDR1 is ENHRY, CDR2 SYGVKD. This CDR3 comprises 16 residues. V was clipped by 0 bases and J by 4 bases, with 12 bases between them. For the CDR3, the DNA is TGTGCCATCAGTGAGTCGAGGGCAGGACTTAATGAAAAACTGTTTTTT. Translation: CAISESRAGLNEKLFF.

J is TRBJ1-1 and V is TRBV3-1 (or the pseudogene TRBV3-2); no reliable D call. Germline lookup yields CDR1 LGHDT and CDR2 YNNKEL (reference sequence). Trimming took 6 bases from V and 1 from J, leaving 6 bases between them. The CDR3 length is 12 residues. Here the CDR3 reads CASRSWNTEAFF. CDR3 in DNA: TGTGCCAGCAGATCCTGGAACACTGAAGCTTTCTTT.

V gene TRBV4-3 combines with J gene TRBJ1-4; no reliable D call. This CDR3 has 18 amino acids. V lost 0 bases and J 0 bases, leaving 14 bases between the germline ends. The germline V gene has CDR1 LGHNA and CDR2 YSLEER. The CDR3 sequence is CASSQERGFIATNEKLFF. Here the CDR3 DNA reads TGCGCCAGCAGCCAAGAGCGGGGTTTCATCGCAACTAATGAAAAACTGTTTTTT.

The chain couples TRBV7-9 to TRBJ1-1; maybe TRBD1 (6 bases). With 3 bases removed from V and 3 bases from J, the gap between germline ends came to 11 bases. The CDR3 contains 14 residues. Germline V gene sequence: CDR1 SEHNR, CDR2 FQNEAQ (reference sequence). The CDR3 region is CASSFNRADTEAFF. The CDR3 nucleotides are TGTGCCAGCAGCTTTAACAGGGCAGACACTGAAGCTTTCTTT.

The chain couples TRBV5-1 to TRBJ2-7; 11 bases are shared with TRBD2. Germline values: CDR1 SGHRS, CDR2 YFSETQ. J lost 2 bases, V lost 3 bases, and 7 bases had no gene match. The length of the CDR3 is 16 residues. The CDR3 sequence is CASSSGLAGSAYEQYF. The CDR3 region has the DNA TGCGCCAGCAGCTCCGGACTAGCGGGTTCTGCCTACGAGCAGTACTTC.

This clone was recorded a few times. The chain recombines TRBV5-5 with TRBJ1-6; D is ambiguous. Germline V gene data show CDR1 as SGHKS and CDR2 as YYEKEE (reference sequence). The CDR3 spans 15 residues. Trimming stripped 4 bases from V and 8 bases from J, with 16 bases between. This CDR3 is CASSVRANYDSPLHF. The CDR3 nucleotides read TGTGCCAGCAGCGTGAGAGCGAACTACGATTCACCCCTCCACTTT.

The rearrangement uses TRBV28 and TRBJ2-7; TRBD1 agrees at 7 bases. The germline V gene has CDR1 MDHEN and CDR2 SYDVKM. V lost 2 bases, J lost 7 bases, and 5 bases stayed unmatched. The CDR3 spans 13 residues. This CDR3 reads CASSLEGAREQYF. CDR3 DNA: TGTGCCAGCAGTTTAGAGGGGGCGAGGGAGCAGTACTTC.

The rearrangement links TRBV19 to TRBJ2-7, with D maybe TRBD2 (6 bases). V dropped 3 bases and J dropped 7 bases, with 19 bases sitting between them. Germline loops: CDR1 LNHDA, CDR2 SQIVND (reference sequence). The CDR3 is 15 residues long. The CDR3 spells CASSMGLALQGEQYF. For the CDR3, the DNA is TGTGCCAGTAGTATGGGCCTAGCGCTCCAAGGAGAGCAGTACTTC.

V and J are TRBV4-1 and TRBJ2-7, with 7 bases lining up with TRBD1. With V trimmed by 0 bases and J by 5 bases, 7 bases remained unmatched. Germline V gives CDR1 MGHRA, CDR2 YSYEKL. This CDR3 spans 15 amino acids. The CDR3 sequence: CASSQEGQLRDEQYF. CDR3 sequence (DNA): TGCGCCAGCAGCCAAGAGGGACAGCTTCGGGACGAGCAGTACTTC.

The V call is TRBV28, the J call TRBJ1-6; 8 nucleotides agree with TRBD1. Per germline, CDR1 MDHEN and CDR2 SYDVKM. V was clipped by 6 bases and J by 9 bases; unmatched bases: 10. The CDR3 runs to 15 residues. This CDR3 is CASRDFQGAGSPLHF. The DNA for the CDR3 is TGTGCCAGCAGGGACTTTCAGGGGGCTGGTTCACCCCTCCACTTT.

DNA for the CDR3: TGTGCCAGCAGCTCTACAGGGTCTTATTCAGATACGCAGTATTTT. This codes for CASSSTGSYSDTQYF. The V gene is TRBV5-5, the J gene TRBJ2-3; a weak D match, TRBD1 (6 bases). CDR3 size: 15 residues. Trimming left V 3 bases short and J 4 bases short, with 15 bases between. Germline CDR1 reads SGHKS; CDR2 reads YYEKEE (reference sequence).

The V and J genes are TRBV18 and TRBJ2-1; D may be TRBD1 (6 bases). Looked up from germline, CDR1 is KGHSH and CDR2 is LQKENI. CDR3 length: 14 residues. Trimming removed 0 bases from V and 3 bases from J, with 6 bases in between. CDR3 nucleotide sequence: TGTGCCAGCTCACCACCGGACAGCTACAATGAGCAGTTCTTC. Amino acid sequence: CASSPPDSYNEQFF.

V and J are TRBV28 and TRBJ1-5; perhaps TRBD1 as D (6 bases). V was clipped by 8 bases and J by 9 bases, with 14 bases between them. CDR1 and CDR2 (germline): MDHEN, SYDVKM. The CDR3 extends over 12 amino acids. CDR3 DNA: TGTGCCAGCCGGGGGGCGAGTATGCCCCAGCATTTT. Translated, it gives CASRGASMPQHF. Combining the CDR3 with reference TRBV28 and TRBJ1-5 gives the whole variable domain DVKVTQSSRYLVKRTGEKVFLECVQDMDHENMFWYRQDPGLGLRLIYFSYDVKMKEKGDIPEGYSVSREKKERFSLILESASTNQTSMYLCASRGASMPQHFGDGTRLSIL.

CDR3 in DNA: TGTGCCACCAGCAACGGAGACATAGCGGGGGAGAACACCGGGGAGCTGTTTTTT. It codes for CATSNGDIAGENTGELFF. V usage is TRBV15 and J usage is TRBJ2-2, with TRBD2 matching over 9 bases. The V gene's germline CDR1 is LNHNV and CDR2 YYDKDF (reference sequence). The CDR3 covers 18 residues. Trimming at V came to 4 bases and at J to 1 base, leaving 10 bases not matched to a gene.

This clone has a single count. The rearrangement uses TRBV27 and TRBJ1-6; D gene ambiguous. The CDR3 runs 13 residues. V was clipped by 6 bases and J by 10 bases, with 13 bases between them. The V gene's germline CDR1 is MNHEY and CDR2 SMNVEV (reference sequence). In DNA form, the CDR3 reads TGTGCCAGCAGCTACGTCTCGCAATCACCCCTCCACTTT. This codes for CASSYVSQSPLHF.

For the CDR3, the DNA is TGTGCCAGCTCACAAGACAACGGACAGACTTATGGCTACACCTTC. Protein: CASSQDNGQTYGYTF. The chain joins TRBV18 to TRBJ1-2; D may be TRBD1 (6 bases). CDR1 and CDR2 (germline): KGHSH, LQKENI. The CDR3 consists of 15 residues. Trimming took 4 bases from V and 5 from J, leaving 17 bases between them.

CDR3 bases: TGCGCCAGCAGCTTCGGACAGGTCAGCACAGATACGCAGTATTTT. The encoded protein is CASSFGQVSTDTQYF. The rearrangement uses TRBV5-1 and TRBJ2-3, with 7 positions matching TRBD1. This CDR3 is 15 amino acids long. With 2 bases clipped from V and 0 bases from J, the junction kept 3 bases outside the gene matches. Germline V lookup: CDR1 SGHRS, CDR2 YFSETQ.

The chain employs TRBV3-1 (or the pseudogene TRBV3-2) and TRBJ1-2; D is possibly TRBD1 (5 bases). V lost 4 bases to trimming and J lost 4 bases, with 16 bases between them. Germline-derived CDR1 and CDR2 are LGHDT and YNNKEL (reference sequence). The CDR3 covers 15 residues. The CDR3 DNA is TGTGCCAGCAGCCCCCAGGGTTGGGCGCTCTATGGCTACACCTTC. Its protein product is CASSPQGWALYGYTF.

V usage is TRBV9 and J usage is TRBJ2-2; 7 nucleotides agree with TRBD1. Germline loops: CDR1 SGDLS, CDR2 YYNGEE. V gave up 1 base and J gave up 0 bases; unmatched junction bases: 6. The CDR3 is 17 amino acids. The CDR3 DNA reads TGTGCCAGCAGCGTAATTCCGGGGACAGCGAACACCGGGGAGCTGTTTTTT. Amino acids: CASSVIPGTANTGELFF. The whole variable domain, filled in from reference TRBV9 and TRBJ2-2, reads DSGVTQTPKHLITATGQRVTLRCSPRSGDLSVYWYQQSLDQGLQFLIQYYNGEERAKGNILERFSAQQFPDLHSELNLSSLELGDSALYFCASSVIPGTANTGELFFGEGSRLTVL.